This T cell receptor (beta chain) was profiled in a study of T-cell memory formation after mild COVID-19. Each CDR3 protein is one row after TCRdb ran MiXCR on the 5' RACE reads. The sample records some 450,000 distinct CDR3 sequences, roughly 20% being singletons. The sequenced sample was PBMCs or a T cell subset sorted from them (not recorded which). The TCR originated in an adult woman who had mild COVID-19 (a few samples of this study predate the infection). Cell type and time point are not known.

The DNA of the CDR3 is TGCGCCAGCAGCTTGGTGAGCTCCGGGGAGCTGTTTTTT. Encoded protein: CASSLVSSGELFF. The chain carries TRBV5-1 and TRBJ2-2; D not certain. V was cut by 0 bases and J by 6 bases, with 6 bases left in between. The germline gives CDR1 SGHRS, CDR2 YFSETQ. The CDR3 spans 13 residues.